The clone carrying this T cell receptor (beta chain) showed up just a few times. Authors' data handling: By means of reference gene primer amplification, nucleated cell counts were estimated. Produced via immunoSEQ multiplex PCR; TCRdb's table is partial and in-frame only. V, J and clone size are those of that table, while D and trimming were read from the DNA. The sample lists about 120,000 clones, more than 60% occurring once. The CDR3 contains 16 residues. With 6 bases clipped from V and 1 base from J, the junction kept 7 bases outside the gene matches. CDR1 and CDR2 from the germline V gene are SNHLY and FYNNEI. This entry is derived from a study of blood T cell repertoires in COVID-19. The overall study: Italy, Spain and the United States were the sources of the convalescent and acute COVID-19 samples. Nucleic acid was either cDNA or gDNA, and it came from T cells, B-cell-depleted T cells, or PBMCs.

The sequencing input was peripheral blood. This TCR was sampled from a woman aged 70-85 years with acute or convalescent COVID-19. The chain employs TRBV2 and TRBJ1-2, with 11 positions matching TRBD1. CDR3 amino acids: CASSRTGGEFNYGYTF. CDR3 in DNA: TGTGCCAGCAGCAGGACAGGGGGCGAGTTTAACTATGGCTACACCTTC.